Below, 15 T cell receptor beta chains from the same sample are listed, as sequenced in a study of blood T cells in healthy people across ages. PCR was performed a second time for about 7 to 11 cycles using a sample-barcoded 5' primer and a J-beta primer mix. TCRdb reprocessed the 5' RACE reads via MiXCR and lists one record per CDR3 protein. Of about 730,000 distinct CDR3 sequences in the sample, about 42% were seen once. Specimen: blood. These receptors came from an older woman in good health.

The genes are TRBV19 and TRBJ1-1, with D unresolved. The CDR3 extends over 13 amino acids. The germline V and J ends were trimmed by 5 bases and 4 bases, with 11 bases remaining between them. The germline V gene has CDR1 LNHDA and CDR2 SQIVND (reference sequence). CDR3 amino acids: CASSVRKGTEAFF. CDR3 DNA: TGTGCCAGTAGTGTTAGGAAGGGCACTGAAGCTTTCTTT.

V is TRBV15 and J is TRBJ2-1; the D gene is possibly TRBD2 (6 bases). CDR1 and CDR2 (germline): LNHNV, YYDKDF (reference sequence). V gave up 5 bases and J gave up 0 bases, with 11 bases separating them. The CDR3 sequence is 15 residues long. The CDR3 loop reads CATSGDSDSYNEQFF. CDR3 nucleotide sequence: TGTGCCACCAGCGGGGACTCTGACTCCTACAATGAGCAGTTCTTC.

The V and J genes are TRBV7-3 and TRBJ2-6; D possibly corresponds to TRBD2 (5 bases). CDR1 and CDR2 (germline): SGHTA, FQGTGA. The V and J ends lost 5 bases and 8 bases respectively, with 13 bases between them. CDR3 length: 14 residues. The CDR3 region has the DNA TGTGCCAGCAGCCCCGTAACCGGGACCAACGTCCTGACTTTC. It is translated as CASSPVTGTNVLTF. Drawing the rest from reference TRBV7-3 and TRBJ2-6, the complete variable domain is GAGVSQTPSNKVTEKGKYVELRCDPISGHTALYWYRQSLGQGPEFLIYFQGTGAADDSGLPNDRFFAVRPEGSVSTLKIQRTERGDSAVYLCASSPVTGTNVLTFGAGSRLTVL.

Of note for this clonotype: One base away lies a much larger clone, so this may be a sequencing read error. The chain couples TRBV6-2 or TRBV6-3 to TRBJ2-1; D is undetermined. This CDR3 has 15 amino acids. The germline CDR1 and CDR2 sequences are MNHEY and SVGEGT. The CDR3: CASTIDLPSNNEQFF. CDR3 nucleotides: TGTGCCAGCACCATTGACTTGCCCTCCAACAATGAGCAGTTCTTC.

This clonotype was observed many times. V is TRBV7-2 and J is TRBJ2-1; a possible D gene is TRBD2 (6 bases). The CDR3 runs 15 residues. The germline V gene encodes CDR1 SGHTA and CDR2 FQGNSA. Trimming took off 1 base at V and 12 bases at J, with 19 bases between the two ends. The CDR3: CASSLGDFAEGRQFF. DNA for the CDR3: TGTGCCAGCAGCTTAGGGGACTTCGCTGAAGGCCGGCAGTTCTTC.

The rearrangement joins TRBV4-3 to TRBJ2-7; D not resolved. Looked up from germline, CDR1 is LGHNA and CDR2 is YSLEER. There are 14 residues in the CDR3. The V gene lost 1 base and the J gene lost 0 bases, with 7 bases spanning the gap. CDR3 in amino acids: CASSQAVSSYEQYF. DNA for the CDR3: TGCGCCAGCAGCCAAGCGGTAAGCTCCTACGAGCAGTACTTC.

V gene TRBV28 combines with J gene TRBJ2-3; tentatively, D is TRBD1 (5 bases). V was cut by 3 bases and J by 2 bases, with 6 bases left in between. Germline CDR1 is MDHEN and CDR2 is SYDVKM. The CDR3 runs 13 residues. The CDR3 DNA sequence: TGTGCCAGCAGTTTGGACACCACAGATACGCAGTATTTT. This encodes CASSLDTTDTQYF.

The chain couples TRBV7-6 to TRBJ2-1, with 11 nucleotides matching TRBD2. The CDR3 loop spans 18 amino acids. Germline V CDR1 and CDR2: SGHVS, FNYEAQ. Trimming took 4 bases from V and 8 from J; bases not matched to a gene: 16. The CDR3, as DNA: TGTGCCAGCAGCTCCCGTCCGTGGCTAGCGGGGGGAAGGGATGAGCAGTTCTTC. Translated, it gives CASSSRPWLAGGRDEQFF.

The V and J genes are TRBV24-1 and TRBJ2-3; 10 bases agree with TRBD2. This CDR3 has 16 amino acids. Germline V lookup: CDR1 KGHDR, CDR2 SFDVKD. V lost 2 bases, J lost 2 bases, and 3 bases stayed unmatched. The chain's CDR3 is CATSDSSGSPTDTQYF. The DNA of the CDR3 is TGTGCCACCAGTGATTCTAGCGGGAGCCCCACAGATACGCAGTATTTT.

The chain combines TRBV20-1 with TRBJ2-5; D is unresolved. The J call may be in error: the DNA end matches TRBJ2-7 better. The CDR3 spans 14 residues. The germline V gene encodes CDR1 DFQATT and CDR2 SNEGSKA (reference sequence). The CDR3 DNA reads as TGCAGTGCTAGAGATCTGTACAAGACCTACGAGCAGTACTTC. Translated: CSARDLYKTYEQYF.

This clonotype was seen only a few times. This chain joins TRBV20-1 and TRBJ2-7; D gene unclear. Looked up from germline, CDR1 is DFQATT and CDR2 is SNEGSKA (reference sequence). This CDR3 comprises 13 residues. The V gene lost 0 bases and the J gene lost 2 bases, with 8 bases spanning the gap. CDR3 residues: CSARDLVAYEQYF. In DNA form, the CDR3 reads TGCAGTGCTAGAGATTTGGTAGCCTACGAGCAGTACTTC.

This clonotype was seen just once. The J gene is TRBJ2-1, the V gene TRBV2, with 10 bases identical to TRBD2. Germline V gene lookup returns CDR1 SNHLY and CDR2 FYNNEI. This CDR3 has 14 residues. V shed 5 bases, J shed 2 bases, and the junction held 0 bases outside the gene matches. The CDR3 loop is CASSSGGAYNEQFF. DNA for the CDR3: TGTGCCAGCAGTAGCGGGGGGGCCTACAATGAGCAGTTCTTC.

Of note for this clonotype: A much bigger clone sits one base away, suggesting this may be a read error. The V call is TRBV9, the J call TRBJ2-5, with TRBD2 matching 8 bases. The germline V gene encodes CDR1 SGDLS and CDR2 YYNGEE. This CDR3 comprises 14 residues. CDR3: CANSVGSGRETQYF. CDR3 nucleotides: TGTGCCAACAGCGTAGGCAGCGGGAGAGAGACCCAGTACTTC.

As regards this clonotype: At one end, the junction sequence differs from germline, possibly due to a read error. The gene calls are TRBV7-2 and TRBJ1-4, with D possibly being TRBD1 (5 bases). This CDR3 spans 14 amino acids. The V gene's germline CDR1 is SGHTA and CDR2 FQGNSA. CDR3 DNA sequence: TGTGCCAGCAGCTTAGTAGCCAGGGCTGAAAAATTGTTTTTT. Residues: CASSLVARAEKLFF.

The chain uses TRBV6-5 and TRBJ2-1; 8 positions match TRBD1. The J segment lost 4 bases and the V segment lost 5 bases, leaving 10 bases of the junction unmatched. The CDR3 length is 16 residues. Germline V gene sequence: CDR1 MNHEY, CDR2 SVGAGI. CDR3 in DNA: TGTGCCAGCAGTAGTTCCGGGACAGGAAGTTACAATGAGCAGTTCTTC. This gives the protein CASSSSGTGSYNEQFF.